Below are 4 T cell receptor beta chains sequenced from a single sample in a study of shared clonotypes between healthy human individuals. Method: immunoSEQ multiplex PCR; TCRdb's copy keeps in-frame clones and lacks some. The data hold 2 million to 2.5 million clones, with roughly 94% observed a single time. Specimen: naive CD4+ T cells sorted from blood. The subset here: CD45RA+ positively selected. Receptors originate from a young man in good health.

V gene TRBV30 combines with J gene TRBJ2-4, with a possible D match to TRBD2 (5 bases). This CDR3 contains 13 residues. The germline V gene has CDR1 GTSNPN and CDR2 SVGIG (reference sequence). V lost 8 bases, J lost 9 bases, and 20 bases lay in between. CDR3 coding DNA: TGTGCCCACCTACCGGGGAGTGGTGGCATTCAGTACTTC. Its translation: CAHLPGSGGIQYF.

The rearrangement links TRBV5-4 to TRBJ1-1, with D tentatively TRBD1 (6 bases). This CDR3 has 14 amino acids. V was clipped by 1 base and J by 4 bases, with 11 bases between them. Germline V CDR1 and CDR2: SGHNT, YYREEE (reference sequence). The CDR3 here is CASSLQGRVTEAFF. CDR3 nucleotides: TGTGCCAGCAGCTTGCAGGGGCGCGTCACTGAAGCTTTCTTT.

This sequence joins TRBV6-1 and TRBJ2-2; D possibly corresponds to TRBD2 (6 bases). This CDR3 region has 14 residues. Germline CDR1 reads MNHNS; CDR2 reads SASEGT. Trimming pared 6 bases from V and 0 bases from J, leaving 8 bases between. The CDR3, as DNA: TGTGCCAGCAGAAGACTAGCGAACACCGGGGAGCTGTTTTTT. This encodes CASRRLANTGELFF.

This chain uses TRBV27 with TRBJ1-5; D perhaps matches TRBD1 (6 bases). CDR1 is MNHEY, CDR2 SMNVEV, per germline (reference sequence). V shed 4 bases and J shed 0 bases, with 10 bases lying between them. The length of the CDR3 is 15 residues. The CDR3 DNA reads TGTGCCAGCAGTTCCTGGACAGATAGCAATCAGCCCCAGCATTTT. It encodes CASSSWTDSNQPQHF.